This TCR beta chain was identified in a study of T cell repertoires in cytomegalovirus infection. Across the study: Public TCR beta signatures were indicative of both CMV infection and a matching HLA type. Findings and caveats of the study: It was HLA-C-restricted CMV-specific TCR beta clonotypes that dominated the response ex vivo. Cumulative frequency (of public TCR beta family members) identified carriers of CMV plus the relevant HLA.

CDR3 length: 14 amino acids. Trimming took 7 bases from V and 4 from J, leaving 15 bases between them. Germline V gene sequence: CDR1 LNHDA, CDR2 SQIVND (reference sequence). TCRdb passed the reads through MiXCR, listing each CDR3 protein once. This sample has more than 400,000 distinct CDR3 sequences, with roughly 29% found just once. About this clonotype: Its antigen remains unidentified.

This TCR was recovered from a human donor in good health (CMV status not recorded). Some clones in this sample may be carry-over from other donors' samples. This chain joins TRBV19 and TRBJ2-3; no reliable D call. The specimen sequenced was PBMCs. CDR3 region: CASTPGKSADTQYF. For the CDR3, the DNA is TGTGCCAGTACACCTGGCAAATCGGCAGATACGCAGTATTTT.